A single sample gave rise to the 7 T cell receptor beta chains below, sequenced in a study of tumor-infiltrating lymphocytes in primary liver carcinoma. The authors took blood RNA from unsorted whole blood and also extracted germline DNA. cDNA specific to TCR beta was made from 500 ng of total RNA, with a constant-region primer employed for priming. Modified slightly, ARM-PCR produced TCR beta libraries over three nested multiplex PCR rounds. Amplification in the first two PCR rounds was performed using TRBV1-TRBV30 forward primers and a C-beta reverse primer for about 10 cycles each. TCRdb recomputed calls from the multiplex PCR reads with MiXCR, one row per CDR3 protein. The sample has 180,000 or so distinct CDR3 sequences; 50% to 75% are singletons. The sample was peripheral blood. Source of these receptors: a middle-aged man with primary liver carcinoma and hepatitis B virus infection.

The chain is built from TRBV29-1 and TRBJ2-3, with D possibly called TRBD1 or TRBD2 (5 bases each). With 0 bases removed from V and 2 bases from J, the gap between germline ends came to 12 bases. This CDR3 is built from 15 residues. Germline lookup yields CDR1 SQVTM and CDR2 ANQGSEA. The CDR3 loop is CSVEEGELITDTQYF. DNA of the CDR3: TGCAGCGTTGAAGAGGGGGAACTTATCACAGATACGCAGTATTTT.

Comments on this clonotype: It is likely a read error, because the conserved phenylalanine at the end of the CDR3 is missing. The J gene is TRBJ1-6, the V gene TRBV4-3, with 9 bases that match TRBD1. CDR3 length: 20 residues. Per the germline V gene, CDR1 is LGHNA and CDR2 is YSLEER. The CDR3 DNA reads as TGCGCCAGCGGCCAAGATCTCCAAGGACAGGGGTCGTCCTATAATTCACCCCTCCACTAT. Protein: CASGQDLQGQGSSYNSPLHY.

The chain carries TRBV25-1 and TRBJ2-5; D is undetermined. The CDR3 is 12 amino acids. V lost 3 bases and J lost 5, with 7 bases in between. Looked up from germline, CDR1 is MGHDK and CDR2 is SYGVNS. The CDR3 region has the DNA TGTGCCAGCAGTGAGGTCATGGAGACCCAGTACTTC. Encoded protein: CASSEVMETQYF.

The chain employs TRBV29-1 and TRBJ2-7, with D perhaps assigned TRBD1 or TRBD2 (5 bases each). V was cut by 4 bases and J by 3 bases, with 16 bases left in between. Germline V CDR1 and CDR2: SQVTM, ANQGSEA. The CDR3 is 14 residues long. The CDR3 DNA reads TGCAGCGTTGGTGGGACCGTTGACCTCTACGAGCAGTACTTC. Translated: CSVGGTVDLYEQYF.

Comment on this clonotype: This could be a read error, since a much larger clone is one nucleotide away. The chain has TRBV6-6 and TRBJ2-5; possibly TRBD1 for D (6 bases). From germline, CDR1 is MNHNY and CDR2 SVGAGI (reference sequence). The CDR3 extends over 13 amino acids. The CDR3 sequence: CASRRDNQETQHF. DNA for the CDR3: TGTGCCAGCAGAAGGGACAACCAAGAGACCCAGCACTTC.

This chain uses TRBV28 with TRBJ1-1; 7 nucleotides align to TRBD1. With V trimmed by 3 bases and J by 5 bases, 9 bases remained unmatched. This CDR3 has 15 amino acids. Per the germline V gene, CDR1 is MDHEN and CDR2 is SYDVKM. The CDR3 here is CASSFPRGVDTEAFF. The CDR3 nucleotides read TGTGCCAGCAGTTTCCCCAGGGGGGTGGATACTGAAGCTTTCTTT.

J is TRBJ2-6 and V is TRBV6-1, with D possibly matching TRBD2 (5 bases). Germline V gene data show CDR1 as MNHNS and CDR2 as SASEGT. V was shortened by 5 bases and J by 4 bases, with 15 bases between the two germline ends. The CDR3 sequence is 16 residues long. The CDR3 loop is CASSSGPPGGANVLTF. DNA of the CDR3: TGTGCCAGCAGTTCGGGTCCACCGGGGGGGGCCAACGTCCTGACTTTC.